The 8 T cell receptor beta chains given below trace back to one sample, sequenced in a study of regulatory T cells in long-lasting Graves disease. Arm-PCR with iRepertoire HTBI primers amplified the CDR3 regions for these TCR beta libraries. TCRdb called the multiplex PCR reads again in MiXCR, with one record for every CDR3 protein. This sample has 400,000 to 500,000 distinct CDR3 sequences, with 15% to 20% found just once. The time point here: newly diagnosed GD, antithyroid drugs for less than 3 months. Following extraction of RNA from PBMCs, that RNA was used to make the TCR library. The data also belong to a second study, concerning T cells in Graves' hyperthyroidism and ophthalmopathy.

Sequencing was performed on peripheral blood mononuclear cells (PBMCs), taken at new diagnosis, from a patient treated with antithyroid drugs. The receptors originated from a woman in her 30s with Graves disease.

The sample holds many counts of this clonotype. The V gene is TRBV6-1, the J gene TRBJ2-1, with D perhaps matching TRBD1 (6 bases). CDR3 length equals 16 residues. Per the germline V gene, CDR1 is MNHNS and CDR2 is SASEGT. V was pared by 6 bases and J by 4 bases, with 19 bases between. The CDR3 is CASRSPKGGRYNEQFF. The CDR3 region has the DNA TGTGCCAGCAGGAGCCCGAAAGGGGGAAGGTACAATGAGCAGTTCTTC.

Many counts were recorded for this clonotype. V is TRBV6-4 and J is TRBJ1-4; TRBD1 matches 8 bases. CDR3 length: 17 amino acids. The ends lost 2 bases at V and 7 bases at J; junction bases unmatched: 12. CDR1 and CDR2 from the germline V gene are MRHNA and SNTAGT. The CDR3 coding sequence is TGTGCCAGCAGTGACCCGGGACAGGCTGTAGCCATTGAAAAACTGTTTTTT. This gives the protein CASSDPGQAVAIEKLFF.

This clonotype turned up a few times. This chain joins TRBV6-1 and TRBJ1-1; unclear D gene. V was shortened by 7 bases and J by 1 base, with 10 bases between the two germline ends. The CDR3 spans 13 residues. CDR1 MNHNS and CDR2 SASEGT come from the germline V gene. CDR3 loop: CASKYGRNTEAFF. DNA of the CDR3: TGTGCCAGCAAGTATGGCAGGAACACTGAAGCTTTCTTT.

In regard to this clonotype: This may be a read error: a much more frequent sequence differs by one nucleotide. The chain links TRBV29-1 to TRBJ1-1, with 7 bases fitting TRBD1. Germline V gene data show CDR1 as SQVTM and CDR2 as ANQGSEA. The length of the CDR3 is 12 residues. The CDR3 DNA reads as TGCAGCGTGACTTACAGGGGCACTGAAGCTCTCTTT. Translation gives CSVTYRGTEALF.

This clonotype was recorded a few times. This sequence joins TRBV19 and TRBJ2-7; a weak D match, TRBD2 (5 bases). The CDR3 is 14 residues long. V lost 5 bases and J 0 bases, leaving 11 bases between the germline ends. Looked up from germline, CDR1 is LNHDA and CDR2 is SQIVND (reference sequence). Here the CDR3 DNA reads TGTGCCAGTAGTCCGGACTTCAGCTCCTACGAGCAGTACTTC. This gives the protein CASSPDFSSYEQYF.

This clonotype was detected only a few times. This chain connects TRBV6-5 to TRBJ2-2; D gene uncertain. The V end lost 3 bases, the J end lost 7 bases, and 3 bases lay between the germline ends. Germline values: CDR1 MNHEY, CDR2 SVGAGI. The CDR3 runs to 11 residues. The DNA of the CDR3 is TGTGCCAGCAGTTATGACGGGGAGCTGTTTTTT. Its translation is CASSYDGELFF.

This clonotype was counted at least ten times. This rearrangement joins TRBV27 to TRBJ2-2, with no clear D. Germline-derived CDR1 and CDR2 are MNHEY and SMNVEV (reference sequence). The length of the CDR3 is 15 residues. The V end lost 6 bases, the J end lost 4 bases, and 15 bases lay between the germline ends. The CDR3 DNA reads TGTGCCAGCAGGACTGCCTCGGCCTTCACCGGGGAGCTGTTTTTT. Encoded protein: CASRTASAFTGELFF.

This clonotype was observed at least ten times. A junction boundary mismatches the germline segment, possibly from a read error. The genes are TRBV18 and TRBJ1-1; D not certain. Germline CDR1 KGHSH, CDR2 LQKENI. This CDR3 is 14 amino acids long. CDR3 DNA: TGTGCCAGCTCCCCACTGGCGATGAACACTGAAGCTTTCTTT. It specifies CASSPLAMNTEAFF. The whole variable domain, remainder taken from reference TRBV18 and TRBJ1-1, is NAGVMQNPRHLVRRRGQEARLRCSPMKGHSHVYWYRQLPEEGLKFMVYLQKENIIDESGMPKERFSAEFPKEGPSILRIQQVVRGDSAAYFCASSPLAMNTEAFFGQGTRLTVV.